Detailed here is one T cell receptor (beta chain). Its antigen is not known. PCR amplification relied on 60 Vbeta primers (plus 13 Jbeta primers). Repertoires were generated with immunoSEQ multiplex PCR, while TCRdb's copy carries only in-frame clones and drops some. The sample contains about 120,000 clones, around 80% of which appear only once. This sample is part of a study of cytomegalovirus exposure and HLA in healthy donors. Study-level points and caveats: In a later analysis, TCR beta V- and J-gene trimming showed a link to a missense DCLRE1C variant. Immune exposure data for these donors was limited to CMV serostatus.

Germline-derived CDR1 and CDR2 are SGHAT and FQNNGV. CDR3 length: 19 residues. Trimming took 1 base from V and 0 from J, leaving 19 bases between them. The sequencing sample was made of PBMCs. This receptor was taken from a man between 25 and 39 years old in good health and CMV-seronegative. The V and J genes are TRBV11-2 and TRBJ2-1; D is possibly TRBD1 (5 bases). As DNA, the CDR3 is TGTGCCAGCAGCTTAGGGCCTAAGCCCAGGGAAAGCTCCTACAATGAGCAGTTCTTC. Encoded protein: CASSLGPKPRESSYNEQFF. Full variable domain (missing parts from reference TRBV11-2 and TRBJ2-1): EAGVAQSPRYKIIEKRQSVAFWCNPISGHATLYWYQQILGQGPKLLIQFQNNGVVDDSQLPKDRFSAERLKGVDSTLKIQPAKLEDSAVYLCASSLGPKPRESSYNEQFFGPGTRLTVL.